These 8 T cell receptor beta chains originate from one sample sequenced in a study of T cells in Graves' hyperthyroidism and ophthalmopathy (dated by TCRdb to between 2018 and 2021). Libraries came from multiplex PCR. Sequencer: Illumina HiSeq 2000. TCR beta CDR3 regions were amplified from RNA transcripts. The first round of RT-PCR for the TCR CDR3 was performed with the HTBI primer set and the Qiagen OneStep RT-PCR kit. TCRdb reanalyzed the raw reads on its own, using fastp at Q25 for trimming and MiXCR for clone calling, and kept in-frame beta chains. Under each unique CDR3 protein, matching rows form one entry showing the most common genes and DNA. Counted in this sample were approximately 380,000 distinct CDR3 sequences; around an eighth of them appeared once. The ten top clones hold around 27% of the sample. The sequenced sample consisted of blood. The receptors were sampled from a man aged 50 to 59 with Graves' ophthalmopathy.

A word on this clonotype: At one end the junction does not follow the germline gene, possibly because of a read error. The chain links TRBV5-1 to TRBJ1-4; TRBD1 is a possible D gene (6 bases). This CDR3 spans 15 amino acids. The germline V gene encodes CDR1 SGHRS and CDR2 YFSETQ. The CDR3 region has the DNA TGCGCCAGCAGCGTGGACAGTTTTTCCAATGAAAAACCGTTTTTT. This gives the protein CASSVDSFSNEKPFF.

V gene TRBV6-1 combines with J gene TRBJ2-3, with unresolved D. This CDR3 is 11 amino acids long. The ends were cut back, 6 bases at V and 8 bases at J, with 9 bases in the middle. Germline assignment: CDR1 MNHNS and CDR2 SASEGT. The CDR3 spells CASRGRGTQYF. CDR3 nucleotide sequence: TGTGCCAGCAGGGGTAGAGGTACGCAGTATTTT.

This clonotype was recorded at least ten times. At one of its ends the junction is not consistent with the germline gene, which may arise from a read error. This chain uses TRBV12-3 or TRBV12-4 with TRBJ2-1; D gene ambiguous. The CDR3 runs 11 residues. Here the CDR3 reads CASGFATRQFF. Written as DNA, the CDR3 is TGTGCCAGCGGTTTCGCAACCCGGCAGTTCTTC.

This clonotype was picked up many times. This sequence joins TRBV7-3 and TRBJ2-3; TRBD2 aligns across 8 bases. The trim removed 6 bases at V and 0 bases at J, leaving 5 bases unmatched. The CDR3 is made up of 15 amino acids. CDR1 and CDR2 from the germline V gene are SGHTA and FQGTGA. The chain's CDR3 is CASSTSGGSTDTQYF. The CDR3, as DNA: TGTGCCAGCAGTACTAGCGGCGGTAGCACAGATACGCAGTATTTT. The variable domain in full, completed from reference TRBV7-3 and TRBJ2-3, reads GAGVSQTPSNKVTEKGKYVELRCDPISGHTALYWYRQSLGQGPEFLIYFQGTGAADDSGLPNDRFFAVRPEGSVSTLKIQRTERGDSAVYLCASSTSGGSTDTQYFGPGTRLTVL.

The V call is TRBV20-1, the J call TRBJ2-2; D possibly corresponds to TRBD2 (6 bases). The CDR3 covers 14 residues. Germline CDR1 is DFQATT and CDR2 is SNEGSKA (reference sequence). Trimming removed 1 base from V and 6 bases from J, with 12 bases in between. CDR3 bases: TGCAGTGCTAGAGGGGCGGAGGGCGCCGGGGAGCTGTTTTTT. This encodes CSARGAEGAGELFF.

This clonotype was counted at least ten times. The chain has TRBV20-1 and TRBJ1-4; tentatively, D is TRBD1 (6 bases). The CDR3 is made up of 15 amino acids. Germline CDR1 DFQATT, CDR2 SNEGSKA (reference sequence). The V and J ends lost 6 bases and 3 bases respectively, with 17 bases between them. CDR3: CSATERGKANEKLFF. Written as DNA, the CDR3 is TGCAGTGCCACTGAAAGGGGGAAGGCTAATGAAAAACTGTTTTTT.

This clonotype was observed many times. CDR3 nucleotide sequence: TGTGCCAGCAGCTTAGTAGGTCAGGGAGCTTTCTTT. It encodes CASSLVGQGAFF. The V call is TRBV11-2, the J call TRBJ1-1; possible D gene TRBD1, 5 bases. The CDR3 runs 12 residues. Per germline, CDR1 SGHAT and CDR2 FQNNGV. V was shortened by 1 base and J by 10 bases, with 10 bases between the two germline ends. Full variable domain (remainder filled in from reference TRBV11-2 and TRBJ1-1): EAGVAQSPRYKIIEKRQSVAFWCNPISGHATLYWYQQILGQGPKLLIQFQNNGVVDDSQLPKDRFSAERLKGVDSTLKIQPAKLEDSAVYLCASSLVGQGAFFGQGTRLTVV.

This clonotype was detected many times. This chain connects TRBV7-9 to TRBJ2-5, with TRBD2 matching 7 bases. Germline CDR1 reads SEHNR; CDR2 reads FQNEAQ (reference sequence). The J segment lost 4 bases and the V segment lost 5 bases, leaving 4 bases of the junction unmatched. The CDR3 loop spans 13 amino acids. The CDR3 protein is CASSRTSRETQYF. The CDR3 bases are TGTGCCAGCAGCAGGACTAGTCGAGAGACCCAGTACTTC.